This T cell receptor (beta chain) was documented in a study of T cells in Graves' hyperthyroidism and ophthalmopathy (dated by TCRdb to the late 2010s). Regarding the research as a whole: Peripheral blood was sampled at the time of initial diagnosis, prior to any treatment. TCR V-J signatures able to tell the groups apart were searched for in a discovery cohort of more than 90 patients, of whom over 40 had Graves' ophthalmopathy and more than 55 had stable Graves' hyperthyroidism. Prospective prediction of ophthalmopathy was tested in an independent validation cohort of some 19 hyperthyroidism patients and 17 patients who later progressed to ophthalmopathy. For training and testing, the 110 or so patients in the discovery cohort were randomly divided in a 7:3 ratio. In addition, the study compared T-cell repertoires in thyroid tissue and in blood from five or six Graves' hyperthyroidism patients. Once sampling was done, hyperthyroidism patients were given methimazole at a starting dose of 30 mg daily, whereas ophthalmopathy patients were given high-dose intravenous methylprednisolone. The paper reports TCR Vbeta CDR3 sequencing of some 140 peripheral blood samples: over 40 ophthalmopathy, 70 to 85 hyperthyroidism and around 17 progressor patients.

Moderately to severely active disease, a Clinical Activity Score of at least 3, a NOSPECS grade of at least 4, and a duration under 3 months were present in ophthalmopathy patients. Any patient with an uncontrolled infection, another autoimmune disease, pregnancy or lactation was excluded. Diagnoses were based on clinical symptoms, serum thyroxine and TRAb, thyroid ultrasound and orbital computed tomography. Ficoll-Paque density gradient centrifugation was used to isolate PBMCs from around 9.1 ml of fresh peripheral blood. Total RNA was extracted with Trizol reagent, and quality was checked on an Agilent 2100 Bioanalyzer. TCR beta CDR3 regions were amplified from RNA transcripts. For the first round of RT-PCR on the TCR CDR3, the HTBI primer set was used together with the Qiagen OneStep RT-PCR kit. A second multiplex PCR round built the libraries, followed by size selection and purification. Libraries were sequenced paired-end with 100 bp reads on an Illumina HiSeq2000. In the paper's pipeline: SOAPnuke was used to process the raw data, throwing out any read that contained adapters or uncalled bases, had a mean Phred below 15, or lacked an exact constant-primer or identifier match. COPE v1.2.5 was used to merge high-quality paired reads, and clonotypes were defined as unique nucleotide sequences. MiTCR v1.1 was used to align the clonotypes against IMGT TRBV, TRBD and TRBJ reference segments. Only V-J combinations with frequency above 0.0001, covering approximately 99% of repertoires, were analysed. A TCS score was defined as the ratio of F50 (clonal expansion) to E x V (chaos), with BLOSUM62-based TCRdist applied between CDR3 peptides within each V-J. Welch's t-statistics and random forest reduced approximately 520 V-J features to 10 to 15, which were used in a naive Bayes classifier (R e1071). TCRdb redid the processing of the public reads, applying fastp at Q25 and MiXCR, and retained in-frame beta chains. CDR3 protein duplicates are merged, each entry listing the most common genes and DNA. The V and J calls follow TCRdb's processing rather than the paper's. The sample table records 250,000 to 300,000 distinct CDR3 sequences; about a sixth of these occur just once. The ten biggest clones cover roughly 53% of the sample.

Taken from cysteine to phenylalanine, the CDR3 has 16 residues. Only the CDR3 portion is preserved as DNA: 48 bases, with reading frame beginning at the first base. V is pared back by 5 bases and J by 0 bases, with 13 bases lying between the germline termini. General conclusions and limits of the study: Blood samples also contained most of the expanded thyroid clonotypes (frequency above 0.001), which suggests that blood repertoires may reflect thyroid immune responses. Sample size was not statistically predetermined, and investigators were not blinded to group allocation. In cross-validation, a model built on a 13 V-J signature told ophthalmopathy apart from stable hyperthyroidism with 85% to 90% sensitivity and around 81% specificity, and in testing the same model reached 80%/75%. In validation, the model predicted progression to ophthalmopathy a median of roughly 6.2 months before onset, with approximately 68% sensitivity and roughly 72% specificity.

Only a few counts were recorded for this clonotype. The specificity of this receptor is unknown. No base-level quality is on record; no much larger clone is a single base apart. This chain is built from TRBV6-7 and TRBJ1-4; the D gene identity is not certain. TRBV6-7 is an ORF, and what it does is uncertain. Material for sequencing was blood. The sequence was collected from a woman aged 55-69 years with Graves' ophthalmopathy. The DNA sequence reads TGTGCCAGCAGTACCCGCGTGGGCCCAACTAATGAAAAACTGTTTTTT. This encodes CASSTRVGPTNEKLFF.